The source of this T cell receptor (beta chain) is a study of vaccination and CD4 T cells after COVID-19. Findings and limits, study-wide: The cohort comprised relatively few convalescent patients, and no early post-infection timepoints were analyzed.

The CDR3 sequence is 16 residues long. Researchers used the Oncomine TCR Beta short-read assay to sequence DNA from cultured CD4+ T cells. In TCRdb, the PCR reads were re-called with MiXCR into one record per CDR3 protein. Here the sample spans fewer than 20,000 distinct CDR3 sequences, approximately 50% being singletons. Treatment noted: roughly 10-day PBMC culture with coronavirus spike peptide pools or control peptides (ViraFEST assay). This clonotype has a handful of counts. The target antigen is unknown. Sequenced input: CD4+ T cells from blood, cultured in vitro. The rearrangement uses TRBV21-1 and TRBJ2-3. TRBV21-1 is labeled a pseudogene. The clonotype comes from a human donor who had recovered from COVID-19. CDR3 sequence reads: CASSKVWSSSTDTQYF. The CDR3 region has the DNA TGTGCCAGCAGCAAGGTATGGAGTTCGAGCACAGATACGCAGTATTTT.